The 13 T cell receptor beta chains given below trace back to one sample, sequenced in a study of T cells in Graves' hyperthyroidism and ophthalmopathy. TCR beta CDR3 region amplification was performed from RNA transcripts. First-round RT-PCR with HTBI primers amplified the TCR CDR3 region. TCRdb re-analysed the multiplex PCR reads in MiXCR, keeping a single row per CDR3 protein. The table lists hundreds of thousands of distinct CDR3 sequences, 45% of them singletons. The sample consisted of peripheral blood or thyroid tissue (not recorded which). The receptors originated from an adult man with Graves' disease, either hyperthyroidism or ophthalmopathy (not recorded which).

This clonotype was seen at least ten times. V is TRBV2 and J is TRBJ1-6; 9 bases are a match to TRBD1. This CDR3 is built from 14 residues. V was pared by 6 bases and J by 9 bases, with 6 bases of the junction left unmatched. Germline V CDR1 and CDR2: SNHLY, FYNNEI. In DNA form, the CDR3 reads TGTGCCAGCAGGGCGGGACAGGGCCTTTCACCCCTCCACTTT. The encoded protein is CASRAGQGLSPLHF.

This clonotype appeared once. The V gene is TRBV7-2, the J gene TRBJ2-7, with D possibly matching TRBD2 (5 bases). V shed 10 bases and J shed 6 bases, with 13 bases lying between them. Germline CDR1 reads SGHTA; CDR2 reads FQGNSA. CDR3 length equals 11 residues. The CDR3 reads CATSARGEQYF. The CDR3 nucleotides read TGTGCCACCAGTGCTCGGGGCGAGCAGTACTTC.

Remarks on this clonotype: The junction does not match germline at one end; this may be a read error. The V and J genes are TRBV7-8 and TRBJ2-7; 14 bases are a match to TRBD2. This CDR3 has 19 amino acids. Germline V gene lookup returns CDR1 SGHVS and CDR2 FQNEAQ. CDR3 DNA: TGTGCCAGCAGCGCTAGGCCCTTTGGGACTAGCGGGAGCTCCCACGAGCAGTACTTC. Translating gives CASSARPFGTSGSSHEQYF. Combining the CDR3 with reference TRBV7-8 and TRBJ2-7 gives the whole variable domain GAGVSQSPRYKVAKRGQDVALRCDPISGHVSLFWYQQALGQGPEFLTYFQNEAQLDKSGLPSDRFFAERPEGSVSTLKIQRTQQEDSAVYLCASSARPFGTSGSSHEQYFGPGTRLTVT.

J is TRBJ1-5 and V is TRBV7-9; the match to TRBD1 covers 8 bases. Germline V gives CDR1 SEHNR, CDR2 FQNEAQ (reference sequence). The CDR3 spans 17 residues. The V and J ends lost 4 bases and 6 bases, in that order; junction bases with no gene match: 14. CDR3 residues: CASSWGQEQLGIQPQHF. CDR3 sequence (DNA): TGTGCCAGCAGCTGGGGACAGGAGCAATTAGGGATTCAGCCCCAGCATTTT.

This clonotype has at least ten counts. The chain combines TRBV10-2 with TRBJ1-1; TRBD1 matches at 9 bases. The CDR3 loop spans 16 amino acids. V trimming: 2 bases; J trimming: 11 bases; junction bases outside the gene matches: 15. Looked up from germline, CDR1 is WSHSY and CDR2 is SAAADI. CDR3 bases: TGCGCCAGCAGTGAGGTTCCCGGGACAGGGTCGGTATCGGCTTTCTTT. Its translation: CASSEVPGTGSVSAFF.

As for this clonotype: The germline gene is not matched at one end of the junction; a read error may be the cause. The J gene is TRBJ2-5, the V gene TRBV7-6; TRBD1 matches at 7 bases. The CDR3 covers 13 residues. Per germline, CDR1 SGHVS and CDR2 FNYEAQ. CDR3 protein: CASSLPRTGTQYF. In nucleotides, the CDR3 is TGTGCTAGCAGCTTACCACGGACAGGGACCCAGTACTTC. The entire variable domain, with the rest obtained from reference TRBV7-6 and TRBJ2-5, is as follows: GAGVSQSPRYKVTKRGQDVALRCDPISGHVSLYWYRQALGQGPEFLTYFNYEAQQDKSGLPNDRFSAERPEGSISTLTIQRTEQRDSAMYRCASSLPRTGTQYFGPGTRLLVL.

This clonotype turned up a few times. The chain couples TRBV27 to TRBJ1-2; 12 bases line up with TRBD1. Germline assignment: CDR1 MNHEY and CDR2 SMNVEV (reference sequence). V lost 3 bases, J lost 6 bases, and 2 bases stayed unmatched. CDR3 length: 14 residues. The CDR3 DNA sequence: TGTGCCAGCAGTTTTGGGACAGGGGGCAATGGCTACACCTTC. It is translated as CASSFGTGGNGYTF.

The rearrangement uses TRBV25-1 and TRBJ1-2, with 8 bases fitting TRBD1. Germline V gives CDR1 MGHDK, CDR2 SYGVNS. The length of the CDR3 is 13 residues. This CDR3 reads CASSETGDAGYTF. The CDR3 DNA follows: TGTGCTTCGTCCGAGACAGGGGATGCTGGCTACACCTTC.

V gene TRBV29-1 combines with J gene TRBJ2-2; 9 positions match TRBD2. V dropped 1 base and J dropped 1; count of bases not matched to a gene: 4. The CDR3 extends over 16 amino acids. Per germline, CDR1 SQVTM and CDR2 ANQGSEA. The CDR3 bases are TGCAGCGTTGAAGTGGGTAGCGGGGGGAACACCGGGGAGCTGTTTTTT. It translates to CSVEVGSGGNTGELFF.

Note on this clonotype: No conserved phenylalanine or tryptophan is present at the end of the CDR3, so a read error is the likely explanation. V usage is TRBV25-1 and J usage is TRBJ1-6; no reliable D call. There are 16 residues in the CDR3. Trimming took 6 bases from V and 5 from J, leaving 17 bases between them. The germline V gene has CDR1 MGHDK and CDR2 SYGVNS. The CDR3 nucleotides read TGTGCCAGCAGCGTGGCCGGACTCCATGATAATTCACCCCTCCACCTT. Protein: CASSVAGLHDNSPLHL.

The chain links TRBV2 to TRBJ1-1, with no clear D. The CDR3 is 12 residues long. Per germline, CDR1 SNHLY and CDR2 FYNNEI. Trimming pared 5 bases from V and 8 bases from J, leaving 12 bases between. The CDR3 DNA follows: TGTGCCAGCAGTTCCAGCGTAGTAGAAGCTTTCTTT. Encoded protein: CASSSSVVEAFF.

This clonotype showed up just a few times. A read error may produce the germline difference seen at one junction end. The chain recombines TRBV11-1 with TRBJ1-4; no definite D call. Germline V CDR1 and CDR2: SGHAT, FQDESV (reference sequence). The CDR3 contains 11 residues. Written as DNA, the CDR3 is TGTGCCAACAGCCCCGATGAAAAACTGTTTTTT. As protein: CANSPDEKLFF.

The chain couples TRBV25-1 to TRBJ1-2; possible D gene TRBD1, 5 bases. The CDR3 is 14 residues long. V was pared by 8 bases and J by 5 bases, with 18 bases between. Looked up from germline, CDR1 is MGHDK and CDR2 is SYGVNS. The CDR3 sequence: CASGRKGQGYGYTF. In DNA, the CDR3 is TGTGCCAGCGGGAGAAAGGGGCAGGGATATGGCTACACCTTC.